The clone carrying this T cell receptor beta chain was detected only a few times. Its target is unknown. Germline V CDR1 and CDR2: MNHNS, SASEGT. The CDR3 runs 16 residues. With 5 bases clipped from V and 7 bases from J, the junction kept 14 bases outside the gene matches. This specimen comes from a study of T-cell reconstitution after alpha-beta-depleted transplantation in children. Broader study findings: There were reportedly several hundred expanded graft clones from which alpha-beta T cells came about two months after transplant. Where some patients showed high TCRbeta diversity at day 60, it came from recipient T cells and thymic progenitors that had survived. T-cell numbers and diversity, one year after transplant, stemmed largely from T cells that were newly produced.

Preparation of the TCRbeta library used unique molecular identifiers. TCRdb passed the PCR reads through MiXCR, listing each CDR3 protein once. The sample holds approximately 350,000 distinct CDR3 sequences, under 20% seen once. The receptor's source is a male patient under 10 years old who had a stem cell transplant for acute lymphoblastic leukemia, so the T cells may come from the graft donor. The J gene is TRBJ2-1, the V gene TRBV6-1, with 7 positions matching TRBD2. This specimen consisted of PBMCs, mostly from graft donor cells, obtained 360 days after TCRalphabeta/CD19-depleted stem cell transplant. CDR3 sequence reads: CASSKGRVDGLNEQFF. The CDR3 DNA reads as TGTGCCAGCAGTAAGGGGAGGGTAGATGGCCTGAATGAGCAGTTCTTC.